This record concerns one TCR beta chain sequence. The antigen is not known. The data were obtained in a study of cytomegalovirus exposure and HLA in healthy donors. The V segment lost 3 bases and the J segment 4 bases; nucleotides outside the gene matches: 8. The CDR3 contains 15 residues. The germline V gene encodes CDR1 LGHNA and CDR2 YSLEER. Points from the study as a whole: Immune exposure information comprised only CMV serostatus. Usually a TCR sequence was rare, but some public TCRs were found in many donors. The authors later found TCR association rates varying by HLA locus, with DRB1 most and HLA-C fewest.

Use of 60 Vbeta and 13 Jbeta primers characterized the PCR. The assay was immunoSEQ multiplex PCR, and TCRdb's table has in-frame clones only and misses some. Of roughly 100,000 clones in the sample, roughly 13% were seen once. The source material was PBMCs. The rearrangement joins TRBV4-3 to TRBJ1-1; 7 bases line up with TRBD1. The clonotype comes from a man aged 40-55 years in good health and CMV-seropositive. CDR3 nucleotide sequence: TGCGCCAGCAGCCAGGACACAGGGGCTGGCACTGAAGCTTTCTTT. Its protein product is CASSQDTGAGTEAFF.